What follows are 5 T cell receptor beta chains derived from one specimen sequenced in a study of T cells in Graves' hyperthyroidism and ophthalmopathy. Researchers took RNA transcripts and amplified the TCR beta CDR3 regions from them. A first-round RT-PCR of the TCR CDR3 used the HTBI primer set. Using its own MiXCR run on the multiplex PCR reads, TCRdb lists one record per CDR3 protein. The table includes about 300,000 distinct CDR3 sequences, roughly 14% detected once. Sequencing used blood. Every receptor here comes from a woman in her thirties with Graves' hyperthyroidism that later progressed to Graves' ophthalmopathy.

This clonotype showed up many times. The chain employs TRBV20-1 and TRBJ1-5; the D gene is possibly TRBD1 (5 bases). Germline V gene data show CDR1 as DFQATT and CDR2 as SNEGSKA (reference sequence). This CDR3 contains 17 residues. The V end was cut by 5 bases, the J end by 2 bases, with 22 bases between. CDR3 in DNA: TGCAGTGCTTTGAGACAGTCCCCGGGGAATCGCAATCAGCCCCAGCATTTT. Residues: CSALRQSPGNRNQPQHF.

This clonotype was detected many times. The chain employs TRBV2 and TRBJ2-4; unclear D gene. The germline V gene encodes CDR1 SNHLY and CDR2 FYNNEI. V was clipped by 2 bases and J by 8 bases, with 13 bases between them. The CDR3 totals 14 residues. The chain's CDR3 is CASSEFASGYIQYF. CDR3 in DNA: TGTGCCAGCAGTGAATTTGCCTCAGGTTACATTCAGTACTTC.

In its sample, this clonotype was seen many times. The chain has TRBV7-9 and TRBJ2-5; D is possibly TRBD2 (5 bases). This CDR3 region has 16 residues. Germline CDR1 reads SEHNR; CDR2 reads FQNEAQ (reference sequence). V lost 1 base and J 1 base, leaving 13 bases between the germline ends. For the CDR3, the DNA is TGTGCCAGCAGCTTAGGGGCGGGCCCGCTCCAAGAGACCCAGTACTTC. It specifies CASSLGAGPLQETQYF.

This clonotype showed up many times. The chain has TRBV7-9 and TRBJ2-7; possibly TRBD1 for D (5 bases). The germline CDR1 and CDR2 sequences are SEHNR and FQNEAQ (reference sequence). V was pared by 5 bases and J by 5 bases, with 16 bases between. This CDR3 is built from 14 residues. In DNA, the CDR3 is TGTGCCAGCAGCCGGTCCAGGGTACCCGACGAGCAGTACTTC. Translated: CASSRSRVPDEQYF.

The genes are TRBV7-8 and TRBJ2-2; TRBD2 matches 7 bases. CDR3 size: 15 residues. Germline trimming cut 5 bases from V and 1 base from J; bases unmatched to any gene: 4. The germline CDR1 and CDR2 sequences are SGHVS and FQNEAQ. The CDR3 bases are TGTGCCAGCAGCACGGGACTACAGAACACCGGGGAGCTGTTTTTT. It yields the protein CASSTGLQNTGELFF. The variable domain in full, completed from reference TRBV7-8 and TRBJ2-2, reads GAGVSQSPRYKVAKRGQDVALRCDPISGHVSLFWYQQALGQGPEFLTYFQNEAQLDKSGLPSDRFFAERPEGSVSTLKIQRTQQEDSAVYLCASSTGLQNTGELFFGEGSRLTVL.